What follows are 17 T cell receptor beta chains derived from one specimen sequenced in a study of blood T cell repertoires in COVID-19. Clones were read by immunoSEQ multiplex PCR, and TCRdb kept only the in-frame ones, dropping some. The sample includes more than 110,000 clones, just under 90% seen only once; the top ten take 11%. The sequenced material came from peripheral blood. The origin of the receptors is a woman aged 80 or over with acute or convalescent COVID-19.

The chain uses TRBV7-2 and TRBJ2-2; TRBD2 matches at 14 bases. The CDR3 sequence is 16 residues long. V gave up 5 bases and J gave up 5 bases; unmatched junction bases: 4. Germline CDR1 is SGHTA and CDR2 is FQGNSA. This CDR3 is CASSIGLAGGTGELFF. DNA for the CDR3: TGTGCCAGCAGCATAGGACTAGCGGGGGGAACCGGGGAGCTGTTTTTT. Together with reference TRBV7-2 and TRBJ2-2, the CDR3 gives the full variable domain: GAGVSQSPSNKVTEKGKDVELRCDPISGHTALYWYRQSLGQGLEFLIYFQGNSAPDKSGLPSDRFSAERTGGSVSTLTIQRTQQEDSAVYLCASSIGLAGGTGELFFGEGSRLTVL.

CDR3 protein: CASSSGYNSPLHF. CDR3 nucleotide sequence: TGTGCCAGCAGCAGCGGTTATAATTCACCCCTCCACTTT. The chain recombines TRBV12-3 or TRBV12-4 with TRBJ1-6; no definite D call. V was shortened by 6 bases and J by 4 bases, with 7 bases between the two germline ends. This CDR3 comprises 13 residues.

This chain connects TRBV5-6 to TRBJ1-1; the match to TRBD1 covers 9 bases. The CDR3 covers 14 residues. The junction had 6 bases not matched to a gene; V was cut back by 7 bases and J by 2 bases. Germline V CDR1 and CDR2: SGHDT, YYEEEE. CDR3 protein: CASGDRDINTEAFF. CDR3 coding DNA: TGTGCCAGCGGGGACAGGGATATTAACACTGAAGCTTTCTTT.

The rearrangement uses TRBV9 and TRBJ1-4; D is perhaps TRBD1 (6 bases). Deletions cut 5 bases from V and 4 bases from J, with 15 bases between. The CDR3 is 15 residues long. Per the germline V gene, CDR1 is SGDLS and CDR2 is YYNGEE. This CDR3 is CASSPYDRFNEKLFF. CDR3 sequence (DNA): TGTGCCAGCAGTCCCTACGACAGGTTTAATGAAAAACTGTTTTTT.

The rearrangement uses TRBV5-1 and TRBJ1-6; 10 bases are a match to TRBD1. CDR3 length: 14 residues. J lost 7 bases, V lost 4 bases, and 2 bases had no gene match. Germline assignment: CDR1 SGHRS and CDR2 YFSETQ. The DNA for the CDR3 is TGCGCCAGCAGCGGGGGACAGGGGAATTCACCCCTCCACTTT. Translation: CASSGGQGNSPLHF.

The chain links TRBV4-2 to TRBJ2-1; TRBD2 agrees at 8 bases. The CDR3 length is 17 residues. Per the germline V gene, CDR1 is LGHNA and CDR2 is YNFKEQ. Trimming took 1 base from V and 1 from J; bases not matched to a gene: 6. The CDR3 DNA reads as TGTGCCAGCAGCCAAGGAAGGAGCGGGAGTTCCTACAATGAGCAGTTCTTC. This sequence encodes CASSQGRSGSSYNEQFF.

The CDR3 sequence is CASSFQVGQPQHF. The CDR3 DNA reads as TGTGCCAGCAGCTTTCAGGTTGGTCAGCCCCAGCATTTT. The J gene is TRBJ1-5, the V gene TRBV7-3; unclear D gene. The CDR3 covers 13 residues. Germline CDR1 SGHTA, CDR2 FQGTGA. V was trimmed by 3 bases and J by 6 bases, leaving 9 bases between them.

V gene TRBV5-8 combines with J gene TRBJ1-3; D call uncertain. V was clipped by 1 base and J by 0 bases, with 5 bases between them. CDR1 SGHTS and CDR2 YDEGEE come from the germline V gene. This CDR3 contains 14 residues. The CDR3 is CASSLSFSGNTIYF. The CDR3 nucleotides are TGTGCCAGCAGCTTGTCATTCTCTGGAAACACCATATATTTT.

The CDR3 nucleotides read TGTGCCAGCCGGGGGTGGGGAGAGGGGACTGAAGCTTTCTTT. Its protein product is CASRGWGEGTEAFF. The chain carries TRBV27 and TRBJ1-1, with D possibly being TRBD1 (5 bases). The CDR3 is made up of 14 amino acids. Germline lookup yields CDR1 MNHEY and CDR2 SMNVEV (reference sequence). Trimming took 8 bases from V and 5 from J, leaving 18 bases between them.

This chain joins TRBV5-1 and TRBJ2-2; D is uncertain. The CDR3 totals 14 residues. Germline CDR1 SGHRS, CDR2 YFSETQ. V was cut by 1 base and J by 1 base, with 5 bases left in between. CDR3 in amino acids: CASSLLGNTGELFF. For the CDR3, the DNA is TGCGCCAGCAGCTTGCTAGGGAACACCGGGGAGCTGTTTTTT.

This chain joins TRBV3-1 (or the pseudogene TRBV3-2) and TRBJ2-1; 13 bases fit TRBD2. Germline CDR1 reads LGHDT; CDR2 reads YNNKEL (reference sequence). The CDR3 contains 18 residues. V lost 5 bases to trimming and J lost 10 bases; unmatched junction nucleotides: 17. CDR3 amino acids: CASSKFHVTSGGAEEQFF. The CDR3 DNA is TGTGCCAGCAGCAAATTCCACGTAACTAGCGGGGGGGCCGAGGAGCAGTTCTTC.

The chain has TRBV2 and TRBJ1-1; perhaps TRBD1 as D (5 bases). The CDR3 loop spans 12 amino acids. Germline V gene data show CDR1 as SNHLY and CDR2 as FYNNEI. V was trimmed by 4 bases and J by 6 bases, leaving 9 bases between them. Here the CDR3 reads CASSGGRPEAFF. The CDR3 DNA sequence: TGTGCCAGCAGTGGGGGCAGGCCTGAAGCTTTCTTT.

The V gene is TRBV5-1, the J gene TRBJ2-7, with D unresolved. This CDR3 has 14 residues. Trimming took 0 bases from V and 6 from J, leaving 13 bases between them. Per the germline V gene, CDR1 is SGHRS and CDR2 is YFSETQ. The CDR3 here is CASSLVLGSSEQYF. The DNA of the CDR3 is TGCGCCAGCAGCTTGGTGCTAGGAAGCTCCGAGCAGTACTTC.

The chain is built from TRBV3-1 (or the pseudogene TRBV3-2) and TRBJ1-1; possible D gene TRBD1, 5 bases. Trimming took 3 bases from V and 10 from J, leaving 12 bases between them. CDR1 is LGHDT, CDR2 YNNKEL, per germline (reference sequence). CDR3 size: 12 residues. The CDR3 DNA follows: TGTGCCAGCAGCCAGGTAGGACAACCAGCTTTCTTT. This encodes CASSQVGQPAFF.

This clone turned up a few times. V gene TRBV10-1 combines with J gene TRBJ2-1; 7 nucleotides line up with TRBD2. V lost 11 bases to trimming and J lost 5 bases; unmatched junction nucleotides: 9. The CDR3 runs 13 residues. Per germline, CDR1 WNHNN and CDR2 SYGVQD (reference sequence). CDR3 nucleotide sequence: TGCGCCCCCACGGCAGCGGGGAACAATGAGCAGTTCTTC. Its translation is CAPTAAGNNEQFF.

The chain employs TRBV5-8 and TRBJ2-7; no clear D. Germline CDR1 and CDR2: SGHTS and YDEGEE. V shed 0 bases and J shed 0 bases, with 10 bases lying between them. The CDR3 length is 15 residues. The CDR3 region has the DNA TGTGCCAGCAGCTTGGCACCGACACGCTCCTACGAGCAGTACTTC. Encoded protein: CASSLAPTRSYEQYF.

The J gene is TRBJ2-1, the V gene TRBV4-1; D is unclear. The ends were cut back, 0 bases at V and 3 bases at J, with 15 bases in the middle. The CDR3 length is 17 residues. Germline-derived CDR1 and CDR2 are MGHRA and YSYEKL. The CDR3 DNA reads TGCGCCAGCAGCCAAGATCCCCCGATAATACTCTACAATGAGCAGTTCTTC. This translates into CASSQDPPIILYNEQFF.